These 21 T cell receptor beta chains originate from one sample sequenced in a study of CD8 T cells in Susac syndrome. Reverse transcription of about 0.5 to 1 ug RNA used random hexamers. TCRdb itself ran the immunoSEQ multiplex PCR reads through MiXCR, one entry per CDR3 protein. This sample has a few hundred thousand distinct CDR3 sequences; around nine tenths occur once, and the top ten carry approximately 0.13%. The source material was CD8+ T cells from PBMCs. The receptors stem from a human donor with multiple sclerosis.

J is TRBJ1-4 and V is TRBV6-1, with 10 bases matching TRBD1. Per the germline V gene, CDR1 is MNHNS and CDR2 is SASEGT. The CDR3 totals 17 residues. V lost 5 bases and J lost 0; bases outside the gene matches: 6. CDR3 DNA sequence: TGTGCCAGCAGTCCGGGGACAGGGGAGGCAACTAATGAAAAACTGTTTTTT. Its translation is CASSPGTGEATNEKLFF.

V and J are TRBV13 and TRBJ2-5; tentative D call: TRBD1 (6 bases). The CDR3 loop spans 15 amino acids. Trimming took 4 bases from V and 2 from J, leaving 14 bases between them. Germline V gives CDR1 PRHDT, CDR2 FYEKMQ (reference sequence). The CDR3 sequence is CASSSLGGRQETQYF. In DNA, the CDR3 is TGTGCCAGCAGCTCCCTAGGGGGTCGGCAAGAGACCCAGTACTTC.

The DNA of the CDR3 is TGTGCCAGCAGCGTGGGACTAGCGGGGGGATCTACCTACGAGCAGTACTTC. This translates into CASSVGLAGGSTYEQYF. The V gene is TRBV9, the J gene TRBJ2-7; TRBD2 agrees at 15 bases. Trimming took 2 bases from V and 2 from J; bases not matched to a gene: 5. Germline CDR1 reads SGDLS; CDR2 reads YYNGEE. The CDR3 consists of 17 residues.

The CDR3 here is CASSSDFSYEQYF. CDR3 nucleotides: TGTGCCAGCAGCTCGGACTTCTCCTACGAGCAGTACTTC. The chain uses TRBV7-6 and TRBJ2-7; possible D gene TRBD2, 5 bases. Trimming took 4 bases from V and 0 from J, leaving 7 bases between them. This CDR3 region has 13 residues. Germline loops: CDR1 SGHVS, CDR2 FNYEAQ.

This chain connects TRBV7-8 to TRBJ2-7; D not certain. This CDR3 has 14 amino acids. Looked up from germline, CDR1 is SGHVS and CDR2 is FQNEAQ. V was trimmed by 3 bases and J by 2 bases, leaving 11 bases between them. CDR3 bases: TGTGCCAGCAGCTTTAACCAGGCCCCCTACGAGCAGTACTTC. It is translated as CASSFNQAPYEQYF.

The chain joins TRBV11-3 to TRBJ2-7, with D perhaps TRBD1 (6 bases). Trimming shortened V by 3 bases and J by 8 bases, and 11 bases separated the two germline ends. The germline gives CDR1 SGHNT, CDR2 YENEEA. CDR3 length equals 12 residues. The DNA for the CDR3 is TGTGCCAGCAGCTTTCGACAGGCCCAGCAGTACTTC. This codes for CASSFRQAQQYF.

The rearrangement links TRBV6-5 to TRBJ2-1; the D gene is possibly TRBD1 (7 bases). This CDR3 spans 17 amino acids. V lost 0 bases to trimming and J lost 5 bases, with 17 bases between them. CDR1 and CDR2 from the germline V gene are MNHEY and SVGAGI. The CDR3 bases are TGTGCCAGCAGTTACTCTAGTCAGGGGGGCCTCAACAATGAGCAGTTCTTC. Its translation is CASSYSSQGGLNNEQFF.

The chain has TRBV20-1 and TRBJ1-1, with unresolved D. Germline-derived CDR1 and CDR2 are DFQATT and SNEGSKA (reference sequence). The CDR3 sequence is 15 residues long. The germline V and J ends were trimmed by 0 bases and 5 bases, with 16 bases remaining between them. CDR3 sequence (DNA): TGCAGTGCTAGAGATCTCGGCCGGGAGGTTACTGAAGCTTTCTTT. Residues: CSARDLGREVTEAFF.

J is TRBJ2-5 and V is TRBV6-5; no clear D. The CDR3 is 11 residues long. CDR1 MNHEY and CDR2 SVGAGI come from the germline V gene. Trimming shortened V by 1 base and J by 5 bases, and 2 bases separated the two germline ends. The CDR3 bases are TGTGCCAGCAGTTACTACGAGACCCAGTACTTC. It codes for CASSYYETQYF.

DNA for the CDR3: TGTGCCAGCAGCGTAGGACCTCAAGAGACCCAGTACTTC. Amino acids: CASSVGPQETQYF. This chain uses TRBV9 with TRBJ2-5; D remains ambiguous. The CDR3 totals 13 residues. Deletions cut 0 bases from V and 2 bases from J, with 5 bases between. CDR1 SGDLS and CDR2 YYNGEE come from the germline V gene.

The chain combines TRBV3-1 with TRBJ2-1; D is unresolved. The CDR3 covers 13 residues. Trimming left V 2 bases short and J 7 bases short, with 9 bases between. CDR1 LGHDT and CDR2 YNNKEL come from the germline V gene (reference sequence). The CDR3 reads CASSQSVVNEQFF. CDR3 nucleotides: TGTGCCAGCAGCCAATCGGTGGTGAATGAGCAGTTCTTC.

The chain uses TRBV7-9 and TRBJ2-1; tentatively, D is TRBD2 (7 bases). The germline gives CDR1 SEHNR, CDR2 FQNEAQ (reference sequence). This CDR3 contains 15 residues. With 5 bases removed from V and 3 bases from J, the gap between germline ends came to 14 bases. CDR3 nucleotide sequence: TGTGCCAGCAGCCCCACGGGGGGCAACTACAATGAGCAGTTCTTC. Its translation: CASSPTGGNYNEQFF.

In DNA form, the CDR3 reads TGTGCCTGGAGTTCGACTAGCGGGAGAAGGGGCGCTGTATCTAGTATCTACGAGCAGTACTTC. Amino acids: CAWSSTSGRRGAVSSIYEQYF. The chain combines TRBV30 with TRBJ2-7; 12 nucleotides line up with TRBD2. This CDR3 has 21 amino acids. V lost 2 bases to trimming and J lost 3 bases; unmatched junction nucleotides: 23. The germline gives CDR1 GTSNPN, CDR2 SVGIG (reference sequence).

The chain combines TRBV10-1 with TRBJ2-5; 7 nucleotides agree with TRBD2. CDR1 WNHNN and CDR2 SYGVQD come from the germline V gene (reference sequence). J was trimmed by 2 bases and V by 2 bases; bases with no gene match: 2. The CDR3 sequence is 14 residues long. The CDR3 DNA sequence: TGCGCCAGCAGTGAGGCTAGCGGACAAGAGACCCAGTACTTC. Translation gives CASSEASGQETQYF.

The J gene is TRBJ1-1, the V gene TRBV19; D is undetermined. Deletions cut 6 bases from V and 0 bases from J, with 11 bases between. The CDR3 runs to 14 residues. Germline V gene lookup returns CDR1 LNHDA and CDR2 SQIVND (reference sequence). CDR3 coding DNA: TGTGCCAGTAGCCCAAGTGGGATGAACACTGAAGCTTTCTTT. It specifies CASSPSGMNTEAFF.

The rearrangement uses TRBV12-3 or TRBV12-4 and TRBJ2-1; 9 nucleotides agree with TRBD2. V shed 4 bases and J 6 bases; nucleotides not matched to a gene: 16. The CDR3 runs 18 residues. The DNA for the CDR3 is TGTGCCAGCAGTTCCAGGGTGGGATCGGCGGGAGGGCCCAATGAGCAGTTCTTC. It specifies CASSSRVGSAGGPNEQFF.

The chain carries TRBV4-3 and TRBJ1-2; D gene uncertain. Germline V gives CDR1 LGHNA, CDR2 YSLEER. V was shortened by 3 bases and J by 2 bases, with 10 bases between the two germline ends. CDR3 size: 14 residues. CDR3 coding DNA: TGCGCCAGCAGCCAGGAGGGCGGGAACTATGGCTACACCTTC. Translation gives CASSQEGGNYGYTF.

This chain links TRBV19 with TRBJ1-2, with TRBD1 matching over 8 bases. Trimming removed 8 bases from V and 5 bases from J; junction bases left unmatched: 4. Germline V gene lookup returns CDR1 LNHDA and CDR2 SQIVND (reference sequence). The CDR3 runs to 12 residues. CDR3 amino acids: CASAGGVYGYTF. DNA for the CDR3: TGTGCCAGTGCAGGGGGCGTATATGGCTACACCTTC.

This sequence joins TRBV7-8 and TRBJ1-5, with 9 bases matching TRBD1. Germline-derived CDR1 and CDR2 are SGHVS and FQNEAQ. CDR3 length: 15 amino acids. V shed 3 bases, J shed 7 bases, and the junction held 7 bases outside the gene matches. The CDR3 nucleotides read TGTGCCAGCAGCTTGGGGACAGGGACGGTCCAGCCCCAGCATTTT. Protein: CASSLGTGTVQPQHF.

The J gene is TRBJ1-2, the V gene TRBV3-1; a weak D match, TRBD1 (5 bases). CDR3 size: 15 residues. With 1 base removed from V and 2 bases from J, the gap between germline ends came to 11 bases. CDR1 LGHDT and CDR2 YNNKEL come from the germline V gene (reference sequence). CDR3 sequence (DNA): TGTGCCAGCAGCCAAGTTTGGCGGGACAACTATGGCTACACCTTC. Encoded protein: CASSQVWRDNYGYTF.

This clonotype was counted a single time. This chain links TRBV6-5 with TRBJ2-1; 7 nucleotides agree with TRBD2. V was pared by 7 bases and J by 3 bases, with 3 bases of the junction left unmatched. CDR3 length equals 13 residues. CDR1 is MNHEY, CDR2 SVGAGI, per germline. The CDR3 here is CASKAGNYNEQFF. As DNA, the CDR3 is TGTGCCAGCAAAGCGGGAAACTACAATGAGCAGTTCTTC.